Shown below are 16 T cell receptor beta chains from a single sample sequenced in a study of control samples from healthy donors and cancer patients. Profiled with immunoSEQ multiplex PCR; TCRdb holds only in-frame clones, not every one. The sample contains about 160,000 clones, 90% to 95% of which appear only once. Sequencing was done on a sample of PBMCs. The receptor set was obtained from a man in his 60s with colorectal cancer.

The chain links TRBV30 to TRBJ2-7; D remains ambiguous. V gave up 0 bases and J gave up 4 bases, with 10 bases separating them. This CDR3 spans 13 amino acids. CDR1 is GTSNPN and CDR2 is SVGIG in the germline V gene (reference sequence). The CDR3 reads CAWSVGQQYEQYF. Here the CDR3 DNA reads TGTGCCTGGAGTGTCGGTCAGCAATACGAGCAGTACTTC. Full variable domain (outside the CDR3, taken from reference TRBV30 and TRBJ2-7): SQTIHQWPATLVQPVGSPLSLECTVEGTSNPNLYWYRQAAGRGLQLLFYSVGIGQISSEVPQNLSASRPQDRQFILSSKKLLLSDSGFYLCAWSVGQQYEQYFGPGTRLTVT.

This chain uses TRBV1 with TRBJ1-2. TRBV1 is listed as a pseudogene. The CDR3 spans 14 residues. This chain's CDR3 is CTSSQDLGWYGYTF. As DNA, the CDR3 is TGCACCAGCAGCCAAGATTTGGGGTGGTATGGCTACACCTTC.

The V gene is TRBV30, the J gene TRBJ1-3; D remains unclear. This CDR3 is 13 amino acids long. Deletions cut 7 bases from V and 6 bases from J, with 16 bases between. Germline CDR1 reads GTSNPN; CDR2 reads SVGIG (reference sequence). The CDR3 loop is CASNRVLANTIYF. The CDR3 region has the DNA TGTGCCTCGAACCGGGTTCTTGCAAACACCATATATTTT.

In regard to this clone: Distinct nucleotide sequences in the sample also encode this CDR3. The chain couples TRBV18 to TRBJ1-3, with 9 positions matching TRBD1. The junction had 8 bases not matched to a gene; V was cut back by 2 bases and J by 0 bases. The germline gives CDR1 KGHSH, CDR2 LQKENI. This CDR3 has 18 residues. CDR3 protein: CASSPTSGTGNSGNTIYF. Here the CDR3 DNA reads TGTGCCAGCTCACCAACGAGCGGGACAGGGAACTCTGGAAACACCATATATTTT.

The V and J genes are TRBV6-5 and TRBJ2-7; D remains unclear. The CDR3 extends over 12 amino acids. The germline V and J ends were trimmed by 5 bases and 5 bases, with 10 bases remaining between them. From germline, CDR1 is MNHEY and CDR2 SVGAGI. The CDR3 region is CASSNTKHEQYF. The CDR3 region has the DNA TGTGCCAGCAGTAACACAAAGCACGAGCAGTACTTC.

This clone was seen only once. The chain combines TRBV7-2 with TRBJ2-3; 7 bases match TRBD2. V shed 5 bases and J 2 bases; nucleotides not matched to a gene: 7. Germline V CDR1 and CDR2: SGHTA, FQGNSA. This CDR3 spans 15 amino acids. The DNA of the CDR3 is TGTGCCAGCAGCCCATTGGGGACTACCACAGATACGCAGTATTTT. Its protein product is CASSPLGTTTDTQYF.

This sequence joins TRBV6-5 and TRBJ1-5; TRBD1 matches 8 bases. Germline V lookup: CDR1 MNHEY, CDR2 SVGAGI. V gave up 6 bases and J gave up 8 bases; unmatched junction bases: 9. The CDR3 spans 14 residues. The CDR3 nucleotides read TGTGCCAGCAGCGTCTACAGGGGGATCAAGCCCCAGCATTTT. It yields the protein CASSVYRGIKPQHF.

This clone occurred once. The rearrangement uses TRBV7-2 and TRBJ2-7; D unclear. In germline, CDR1 is SGHTA, CDR2 FQGNSA. This CDR3 has 13 residues. V lost 2 bases to trimming and J lost 2 bases, with 7 bases between them. The CDR3 sequence: CASSLLSTYEQYF. In DNA form, the CDR3 reads TGTGCCAGCAGCTTACTCAGTACCTACGAGCAGTACTTC.

V usage is TRBV19 and J usage is TRBJ2-1; the match to TRBD1 covers 9 bases. The CDR3 consists of 17 residues. V lost 0 bases and J lost 8; bases outside the gene matches: 11. Germline V gene lookup returns CDR1 LNHDA and CDR2 SQIVND (reference sequence). The CDR3 reads CASSIDLLGQGRDEQFF. CDR3 nucleotides: TGTGCCAGTAGTATAGATCTACTGGGACAGGGTCGGGATGAGCAGTTCTTC.

The rearrangement uses TRBV6-6 and TRBJ1-1; no definite D call. Germline V gene data show CDR1 as MNHNY and CDR2 as SVGAGI (reference sequence). CDR3 length: 13 residues. Trimming pared 4 bases from V and 1 base from J, leaving 7 bases between. The CDR3 bases are TGTGCCAGCAGTTCCGGACCGAACACTGAAGCTTTCTTT. Protein sequence: CASSSGPNTEAFF.

The chain carries TRBV30 and TRBJ2-7, with a tentative D call TRBD1 (6 bases). Per germline, CDR1 GTSNPN and CDR2 SVGIG (reference sequence). The V end lost 5 bases, the J end lost 6 bases, and 14 bases lay between the germline ends. This CDR3 is 12 amino acids long. This CDR3 reads CAWGTGPGEQYF. In DNA form, the CDR3 reads TGTGCCTGGGGTACAGGGCCGGGCGAGCAGTACTTC.

The J gene is TRBJ2-3, the V gene TRBV30; no firm D call. Germline-derived CDR1 and CDR2 are GTSNPN and SVGIG (reference sequence). V lost 2 bases, J lost 0 bases, and 6 bases lay in between. This CDR3 is 13 amino acids long. The CDR3 DNA sequence: TGTGCCTGGAGTTACCTTAGCACAGATACGCAGTATTTT. Protein sequence: CAWSYLSTDTQYF.

The chain has TRBV7-9 and TRBJ2-3; tentatively, D is TRBD2 (6 bases). Germline V gene lookup returns CDR1 SEHNR and CDR2 FQNEAQ (reference sequence). The CDR3 is 15 amino acids. The ends were cut back, 1 base at V and 4 bases at J, with 12 bases in the middle. CDR3 sequence (DNA): TGTGCCAGCAGCTTAGGCGGAGGGGTGGCAGATACGCAGTATTTT. Protein: CASSLGGGVADTQYF.

The gene calls are TRBV7-9 and TRBJ1-4; a possible D gene is TRBD1 (6 bases). CDR3 length equals 14 residues. The germline gives CDR1 SEHNR, CDR2 FQNEAQ (reference sequence). Trimming left V 2 bases short and J 8 bases short, with 12 bases between. Here the CDR3 DNA reads TGTGCCAGCAGCTTATTTGGGGACACGGAAAAACTGTTTTTT. The encoded protein is CASSLFGDTEKLFF. Full variable domain (rest looked up from reference TRBV7-9 and TRBJ1-4): DTGVSQNPRHKITKRGQNVTFRCDPISEHNRLYWYRQTLGQGPEFLTYFQNEAQLEKSRLLSDRFSAERPKGSFSTLEIQRTEQGDSAMYLCASSLFGDTEKLFFGSGTQLSVL.

The chain has TRBV30 and TRBJ2-4; 11 bases align to TRBD1. CDR3 length equals 16 residues. V trimming: 4 bases; J trimming: 1 base; junction bases outside the gene matches: 6. Germline V gene sequence: CDR1 GTSNPN, CDR2 SVGIG (reference sequence). The CDR3 DNA reads as TGTGCCTGGAACGACGGACAGGGGGCTGCCAAAAACATTCAGTACTTC. Residues: CAWNDGQGAAKNIQYF.

The gene calls are TRBV13 and TRBJ2-1; D gene unclear. Looked up from germline, CDR1 is PRHDT and CDR2 is FYEKMQ (reference sequence). The V gene lost 8 bases and the J gene lost 9 bases, with 5 bases spanning the gap. CDR3 length equals 9 residues. The CDR3 spells CASGVEQFF. The CDR3, as DNA: TGTGCCAGCGGTGTTGAGCAGTTCTTC. The variable domain in full, with the rest retrieved from reference TRBV13 and TRBJ2-1, is AAGVIQSPRHLIKEKRETATLKCYPIPRHDTVYWYQQGPGQDPQFLISFYEKMQSDKGSIPDRFSAQQFSDYHSELNMSSLELGDSALYFCASGVEQFFGPGTRLTVL.